The clone carrying this T cell receptor beta chain has a single count. The table came from immunoSEQ multiplex PCR; TCRdb's copy has only in-frame clones and leaves some out. The sample includes 2 million to 2.5 million clones, roughly 90% of them seen just once. The ends lost 4 bases at V and 2 bases at J; junction bases unmatched: 5. The V gene's germline CDR1 is SGHNT and CDR2 YYREEE (reference sequence). CDR3 length equals 14 residues. This sample is part of a study of shared clonotypes between healthy human individuals. The receptor was isolated from a man aged 18 to 30 in good health. Some clones in this sample may be carry-over from other donors' samples. This chain joins TRBV5-4 and TRBJ1-2, with 7 bases identical to TRBD1. The specimen was naive CD4+ T cells from PBMCs. Subset indicated: CD45RA+ positively selected. The CDR3 loop is CASSAPRGNYGYTF. In DNA, the CDR3 is TGTGCCAGCAGCGCGCCCAGGGGGAACTATGGCTACACCTTC.